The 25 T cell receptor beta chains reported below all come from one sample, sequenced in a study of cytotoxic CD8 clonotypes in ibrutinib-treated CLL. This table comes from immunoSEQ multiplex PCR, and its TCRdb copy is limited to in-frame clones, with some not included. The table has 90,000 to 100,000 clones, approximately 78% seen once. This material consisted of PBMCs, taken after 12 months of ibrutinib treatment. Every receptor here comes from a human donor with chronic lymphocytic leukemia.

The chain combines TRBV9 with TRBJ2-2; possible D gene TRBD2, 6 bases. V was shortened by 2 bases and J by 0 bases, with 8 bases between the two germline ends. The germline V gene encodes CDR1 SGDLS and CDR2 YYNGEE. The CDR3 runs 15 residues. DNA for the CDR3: TGTGCCAGCAGCGTCATAGCGGCGAACACCGGGGAGCTGTTTTTT. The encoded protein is CASSVIAANTGELFF.

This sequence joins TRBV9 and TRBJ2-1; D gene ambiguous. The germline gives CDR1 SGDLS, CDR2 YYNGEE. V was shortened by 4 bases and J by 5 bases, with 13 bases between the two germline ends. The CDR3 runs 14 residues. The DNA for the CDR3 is TGTGCCAGCAGCCCGAGAGGCCGGGACAATGAGCAGTTCTTC. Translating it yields CASSPRGRDNEQFF.

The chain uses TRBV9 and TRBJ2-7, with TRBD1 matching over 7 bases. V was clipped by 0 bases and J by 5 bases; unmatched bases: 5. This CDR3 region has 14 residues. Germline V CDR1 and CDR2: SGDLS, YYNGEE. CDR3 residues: CASSVGRGNDEQYF. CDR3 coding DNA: TGTGCCAGCAGCGTAGGCAGGGGGAATGACGAGCAGTACTTC.

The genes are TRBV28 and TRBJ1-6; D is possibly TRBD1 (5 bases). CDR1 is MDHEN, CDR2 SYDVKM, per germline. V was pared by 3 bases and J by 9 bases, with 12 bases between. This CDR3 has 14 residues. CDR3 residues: CASSFGDVVSPLHF. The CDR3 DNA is TGTGCCAGCAGTTTCGGGGACGTGGTTTCACCCCTCCACTTT.

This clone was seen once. This CDR3 is CSATIKRLLHF. The CDR3 region has the DNA TGCAGTGCTACTATCAAAAGGCTCCTCCACTTT. The J gene is TRBJ1-6, the V gene TRBV20-1; unclear D gene. From germline, CDR1 is DFQATT and CDR2 SNEGSKA (reference sequence). The CDR3 length is 11 residues. The ends were cut back, 4 bases at V and 15 bases at J, with 13 bases in the middle.

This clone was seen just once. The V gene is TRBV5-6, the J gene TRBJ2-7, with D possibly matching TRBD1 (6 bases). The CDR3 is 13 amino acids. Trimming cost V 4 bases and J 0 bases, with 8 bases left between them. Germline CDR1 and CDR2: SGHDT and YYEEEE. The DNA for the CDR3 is TGTGCCAGCAGCCGACAGGACTCCTACGAGCAGTACTTC. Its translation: CASSRQDSYEQYF.

The CDR3 protein is CASGGEAQPQHF. As DNA, the CDR3 is TGTGCCAGTGGGGGGGAAGCTCAGCCCCAGCATTTT. This chain connects TRBV19 to TRBJ1-5; maybe TRBD1 (5 bases). The CDR3 has 12 residues. Deletions cut 8 bases from V and 6 bases from J, with 11 bases between. CDR1 and CDR2 from the germline V gene are LNHDA and SQIVND (reference sequence).

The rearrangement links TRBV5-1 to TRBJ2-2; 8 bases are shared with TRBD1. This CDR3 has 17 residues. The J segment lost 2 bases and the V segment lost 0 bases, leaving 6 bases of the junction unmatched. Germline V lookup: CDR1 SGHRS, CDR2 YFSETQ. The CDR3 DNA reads TGCGCCAGCAGCTTGGGGAGCAGGGGGCGAAACACCGGGGAGCTGTTTTTT. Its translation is CASSLGSRGRNTGELFF.

CDR3 amino acids: CASSPGGFQGLVRNSNQPQHF. The CDR3 region has the DNA TGTGCCAGCAGCCCCGGTGGGTTTCAGGGTTTGGTCCGAAATAGCAATCAGCCCCAGCATTTT. The V gene is TRBV7-6, the J gene TRBJ1-5, with a possible D match to TRBD1 (5 bases). CDR1 and CDR2 from the germline V gene are SGHVS and FNYEAQ. The CDR3 has 21 amino acids. Trimming took 5 bases from V and 0 from J, leaving 29 bases between them.

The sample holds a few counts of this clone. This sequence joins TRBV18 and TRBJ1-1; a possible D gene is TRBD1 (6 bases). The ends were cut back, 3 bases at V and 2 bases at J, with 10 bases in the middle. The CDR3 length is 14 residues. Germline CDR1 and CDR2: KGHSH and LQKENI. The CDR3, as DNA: TGTGCCAGCTCACCTCGACAGGCCAACACTGAAGCTTTCTTT. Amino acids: CASSPRQANTEAFF.

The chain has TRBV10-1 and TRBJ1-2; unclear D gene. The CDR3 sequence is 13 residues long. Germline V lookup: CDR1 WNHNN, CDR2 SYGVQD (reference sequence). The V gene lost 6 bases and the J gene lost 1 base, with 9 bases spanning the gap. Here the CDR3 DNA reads TGCGCCAGCAGCAAGACACTTAACTATGGCTACACCTTC. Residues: CASSKTLNYGYTF.

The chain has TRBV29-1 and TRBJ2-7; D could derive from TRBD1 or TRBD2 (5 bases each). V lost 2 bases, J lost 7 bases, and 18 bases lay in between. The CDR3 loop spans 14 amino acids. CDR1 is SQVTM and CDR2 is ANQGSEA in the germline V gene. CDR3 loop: CSVEWGTEPREQYF. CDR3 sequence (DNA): TGCAGCGTTGAATGGGGGACGGAGCCCAGGGAGCAGTACTTC.

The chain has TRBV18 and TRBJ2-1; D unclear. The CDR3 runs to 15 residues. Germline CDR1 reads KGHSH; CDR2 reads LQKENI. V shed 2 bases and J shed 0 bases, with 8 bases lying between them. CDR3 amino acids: CASSPRRDSYNEQFF. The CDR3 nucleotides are TGTGCCAGCTCACCAAGAAGAGACTCCTACAATGAGCAGTTCTTC.

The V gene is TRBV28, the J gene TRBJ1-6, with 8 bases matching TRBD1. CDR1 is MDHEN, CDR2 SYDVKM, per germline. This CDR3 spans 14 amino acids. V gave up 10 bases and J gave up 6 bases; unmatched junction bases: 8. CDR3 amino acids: CANGRTGTNSPLHF. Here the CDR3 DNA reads TGTGCCAACGGTCGGACAGGGACTAATTCACCCCTCCACTTT.

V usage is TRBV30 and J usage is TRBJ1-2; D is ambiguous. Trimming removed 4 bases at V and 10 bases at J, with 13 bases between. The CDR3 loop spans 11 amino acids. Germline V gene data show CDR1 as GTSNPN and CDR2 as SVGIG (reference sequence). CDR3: CAWTTLMVYTF. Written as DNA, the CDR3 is TGTGCCTGGACCACCCTCATGGTCTACACCTTC.

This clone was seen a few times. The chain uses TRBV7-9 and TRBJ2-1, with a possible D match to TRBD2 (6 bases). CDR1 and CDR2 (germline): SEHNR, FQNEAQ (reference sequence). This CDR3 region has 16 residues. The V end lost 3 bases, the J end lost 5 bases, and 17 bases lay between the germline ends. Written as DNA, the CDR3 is TGTGCCAGCAGCTTTATACGAGGAGGGACCAACAATGAGCAGTTCTTC. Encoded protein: CASSFIRGGTNNEQFF.

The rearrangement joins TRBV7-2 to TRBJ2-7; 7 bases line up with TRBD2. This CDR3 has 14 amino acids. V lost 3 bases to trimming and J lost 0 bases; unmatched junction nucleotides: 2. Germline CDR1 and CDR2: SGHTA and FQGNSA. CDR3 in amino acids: CASSFSGFSYEQYF. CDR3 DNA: TGTGCCAGCAGCTTTAGCGGGTTCTCCTACGAGCAGTACTTC.

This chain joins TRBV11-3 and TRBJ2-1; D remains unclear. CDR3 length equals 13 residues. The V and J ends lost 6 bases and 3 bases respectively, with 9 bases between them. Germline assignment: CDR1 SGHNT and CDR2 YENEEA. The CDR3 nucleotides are TGTGCCAGCAGGTTGGCTGTCTACAATGAGCAGTTCTTC. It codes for CASRLAVYNEQFF.

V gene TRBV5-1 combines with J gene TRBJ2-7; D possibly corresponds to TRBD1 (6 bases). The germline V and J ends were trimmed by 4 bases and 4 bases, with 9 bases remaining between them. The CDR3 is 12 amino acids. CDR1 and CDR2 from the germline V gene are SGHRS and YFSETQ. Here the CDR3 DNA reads TGCGCCAGCAGCACGGACAGATACGAGCAGTACTTC. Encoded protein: CASSTDRYEQYF.

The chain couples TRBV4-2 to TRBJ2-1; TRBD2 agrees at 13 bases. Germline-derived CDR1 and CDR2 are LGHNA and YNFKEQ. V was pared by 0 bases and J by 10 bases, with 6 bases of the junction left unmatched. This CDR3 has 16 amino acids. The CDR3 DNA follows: TGTGCCAGCAGCCAAGACTGGACTAGCGGGGGATCAGAGCAGTTCTTC. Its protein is CASSQDWTSGGSEQFF.

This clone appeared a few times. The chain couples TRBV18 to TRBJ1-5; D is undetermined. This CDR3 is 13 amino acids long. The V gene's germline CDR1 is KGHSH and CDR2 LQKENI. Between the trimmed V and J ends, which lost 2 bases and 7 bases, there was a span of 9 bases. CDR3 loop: CASSPRREQPQHF. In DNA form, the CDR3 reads TGTGCCAGCTCACCAAGGAGAGAACAGCCCCAGCATTTT.

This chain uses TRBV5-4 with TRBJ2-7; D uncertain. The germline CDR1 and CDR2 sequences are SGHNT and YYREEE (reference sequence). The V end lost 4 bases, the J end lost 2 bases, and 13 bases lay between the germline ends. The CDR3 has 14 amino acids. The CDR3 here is CASSENNNPYEQYF. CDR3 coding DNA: TGTGCCAGCAGCGAAAATAACAACCCCTACGAGCAGTACTTC.

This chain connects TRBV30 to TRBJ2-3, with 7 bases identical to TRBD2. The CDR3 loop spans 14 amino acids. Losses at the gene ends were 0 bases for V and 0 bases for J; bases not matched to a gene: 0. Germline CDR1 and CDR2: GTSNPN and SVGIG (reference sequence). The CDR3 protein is CAWSVGGSTDTQYF. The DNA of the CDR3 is TGTGCCTGGAGTGTGGGGGGGAGCACAGATACGCAGTATTTT. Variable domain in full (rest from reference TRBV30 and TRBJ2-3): SQTIHQWPATLVQPVGSPLSLECTVEGTSNPNLYWYRQAAGRGLQLLFYSVGIGQISSEVPQNLSASRPQDRQFILSSKKLLLSDSGFYLCAWSVGGSTDTQYFGPGTRLTVL.

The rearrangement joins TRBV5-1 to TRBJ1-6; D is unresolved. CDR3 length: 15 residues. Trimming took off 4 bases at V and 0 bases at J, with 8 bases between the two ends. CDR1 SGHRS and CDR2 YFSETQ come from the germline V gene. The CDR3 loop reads CASSPLGSYNSPLHF. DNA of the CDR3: TGCGCCAGCAGCCCCCTCGGCTCCTATAATTCACCCCTCCACTTT.

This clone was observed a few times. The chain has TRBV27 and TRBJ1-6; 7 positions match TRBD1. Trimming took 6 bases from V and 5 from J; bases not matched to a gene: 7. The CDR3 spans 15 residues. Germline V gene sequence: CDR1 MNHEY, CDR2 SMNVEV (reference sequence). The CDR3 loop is CASRRQGRDNSPLHF. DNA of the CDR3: TGTGCCAGCAGGAGACAGGGCCGGGATAATTCACCCCTCCACTTT.